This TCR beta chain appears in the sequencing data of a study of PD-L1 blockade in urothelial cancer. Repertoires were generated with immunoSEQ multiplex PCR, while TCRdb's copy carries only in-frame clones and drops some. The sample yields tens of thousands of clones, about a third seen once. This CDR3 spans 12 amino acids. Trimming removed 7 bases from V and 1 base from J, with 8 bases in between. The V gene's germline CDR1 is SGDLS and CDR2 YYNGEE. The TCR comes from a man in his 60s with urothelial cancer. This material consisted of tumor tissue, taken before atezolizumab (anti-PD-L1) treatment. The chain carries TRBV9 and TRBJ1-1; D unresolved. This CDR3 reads CASYGRNTEAFF. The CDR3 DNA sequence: TGTGCCAGCTACGGGAGGAACACTGAAGCTTTCTTT.